At least ten counts were recorded for the clone carrying this T cell receptor beta chain. The data were obtained in a study of T cells in Graves' hyperthyroidism and ophthalmopathy. Template material for amplifying TCR beta CDR3 regions consisted of RNA transcripts. During a first-round RT-PCR of the TCR CDR3, the HTBI primer set was used. MiXCR was run by TCRdb on the multiplex PCR reads, yielding one entry per CDR3 protein. The table lists some 370,000 distinct CDR3 sequences, over 12% of them singletons. Losses at the gene ends were 0 bases for V and 5 bases for J; bases not matched to a gene: 2. Germline-derived CDR1 and CDR2 are KGHDR and SFDVKD. The CDR3 is 15 amino acids.

This rearrangement joins TRBV24-1 to TRBJ2-1; 8 bases are shared with TRBD1. Sequencing was done on a sample of blood. The source of this sequence is a man aged 50 or older with Graves' ophthalmopathy. In nucleotides, the CDR3 is TGTGCCACCAGTGATTTGCAGGGGGCCGACAATGAGCAGTTCTTC. It encodes CATSDLQGADNEQFF.